This T cell receptor beta chain emerged from a study of blood T cell repertoires in COVID-19. Study background: Researchers got acute and convalescent COVID-19 samples from the United States, Italy and Spain.

V lost 1 base, J lost 3 bases, and 13 bases lay in between. The CDR3 runs 15 residues. Germline V gene sequence: CDR1 SGHVS, CDR2 FNYEAQ. Recruitment covered roughly 24 US areas and drew participants whose ages spanned about 18 to 100 years. Participants had their cohort set by participant-reported clinical history. Source study methods: Reference gene primer amplification gave estimated nucleated cell counts. The repertoire was sequenced with immunoSEQ multiplex PCR; TCRdb's copy has only in-frame clones and lacks some. The D gene and trimming were derived from the DNA, and the V and J assignments and clone size from that table. The sample lists around 340,000 clones, roughly 90% occurring once.

The source of this sequence is a woman in her thirties who had been exposed to COVID-19. Sequenced sample: PBMCs or T cells enriched from blood (not recorded which). The V gene is TRBV7-6, the J gene TRBJ2-7; unclear D gene. The CDR3 here is CASSLGPERGYEQYF. The CDR3 DNA reads as TGTGCCAGCAGCTTAGGCCCAGAGAGAGGCTACGAGCAGTACTTC.